These 29 T cell receptor beta chains originate from one sample sequenced in a study of blood T cell repertoires in COVID-19. Method: immunoSEQ multiplex PCR; TCRdb's copy keeps in-frame clones and lacks some. This sample has over 150,000 clones; under 85% occur once, and the top ten carry under 10%. The specimen sequenced was peripheral blood. These receptors all come from a woman in her 70s with COVID-19, enrolled during active disease.

This clone was seen more than once but under ten times. The chain carries TRBV7-9 and TRBJ1-1; D remains unclear. Germline CDR1 reads SEHNR; CDR2 reads FQNEAQ (reference sequence). Between the trimmed V and J ends, which lost 2 bases and 5 bases, there was a span of 6 bases. The CDR3 has 12 amino acids. For the CDR3, the DNA is TGTGCCAGCAGCTTATCTAGTACTGAAGCTTTCTTT. Amino acids: CASSLSSTEAFF.

The chain uses TRBV30 and TRBJ2-7; 14 nucleotides agree with TRBD2. CDR3 length: 17 amino acids. CDR1 GTSNPN and CDR2 SVGIG come from the germline V gene (reference sequence). Trimming removed 2 bases from V and 0 bases from J; junction bases left unmatched: 6. This chain's CDR3 is CAWSSWTSGRSSYEQYF. The CDR3 coding sequence is TGTGCCTGGAGTTCTTGGACTAGCGGGAGGAGCTCCTACGAGCAGTACTTC.

The gene calls are TRBV28 and TRBJ1-2; D might be TRBD1 (6 bases). The germline gives CDR1 MDHEN, CDR2 SYDVKM. V shed 5 bases and J shed 0 bases, with 10 bases lying between them. The CDR3 runs to 14 residues. The CDR3 protein is CASSTGISNYGYTF. The CDR3 region has the DNA TGTGCCAGCAGTACAGGGATTTCTAACTATGGCTACACCTTC.

V is TRBV19 and J is TRBJ2-2; maybe TRBD2 (6 bases). Germline-derived CDR1 and CDR2 are LNHDA and SQIVND (reference sequence). Trimming removed 6 bases from V and 5 bases from J, with 19 bases in between. This CDR3 region has 16 residues. The CDR3 DNA sequence: TGTGCCAGTAGCTCTCACGGAGGGTTTCGTACCGGGGAGCTGTTTTTT. It codes for CASSSHGGFRTGELFF.

The chain uses TRBV6-5 and TRBJ1-6, with TRBD1 matching over 7 bases. V shed 8 bases, J shed 3 bases, and the junction held 4 bases outside the gene matches. CDR1 is MNHEY, CDR2 SVGAGI, per germline. CDR3 size: 14 residues. CDR3 sequence reads: CASGWDSYNSPLHF. CDR3 DNA: TGTGCCAGCGGATGGGACAGCTATAATTCACCCCTCCACTTT.

The V gene is TRBV6-1, the J gene TRBJ2-2; 9 nucleotides line up with TRBD2. This CDR3 contains 15 residues. Germline V gives CDR1 MNHNS, CDR2 SASEGT. V lost 4 bases, J lost 5 bases, and 5 bases stayed unmatched. CDR3 DNA: TGTGCCAGCAGTGTAGCGGGAGTCACTACCGGGGAGCTGTTTTTT. This translates into CASSVAGVTTGELFF.

The chain joins TRBV6-1 to TRBJ1-2; 10 bases are shared with TRBD1. The CDR3 contains 15 residues. V was pared by 7 bases and J by 6 bases, with 11 bases of the junction left unmatched. CDR1 and CDR2 from the germline V gene are MNHNS and SASEGT. CDR3 loop: CASTPTPGTGDGYTF. CDR3 DNA: TGTGCCAGCACCCCCACCCCCGGGACAGGGGATGGCTACACCTTC.

The chain is built from TRBV6-5 and TRBJ1-2, with D unclear. The V gene lost 0 bases and the J gene lost 4 bases, with 12 bases spanning the gap. The CDR3 loop spans 15 amino acids. In germline, CDR1 is MNHEY, CDR2 SVGAGI. CDR3 in amino acids: CASSYSRQASYGYTF. In nucleotides, the CDR3 is TGTGCCAGCAGTTACTCCCGTCAGGCAAGCTATGGCTACACCTTC.

The rearrangement joins TRBV6-5 to TRBJ1-2, with a possible D match to TRBD1 (6 bases). This CDR3 region has 15 residues. Trimming left V 0 bases short and J 3 bases short, with 11 bases between. The germline CDR1 and CDR2 sequences are MNHEY and SVGAGI. The CDR3 sequence: CASSYSRTVHYGYTF. CDR3 DNA: TGTGCCAGCAGTTACTCGAGGACAGTCCACTATGGCTACACCTTC.

In nucleotides, the CDR3 is TGTGCCAGCAGCAAACGAGGACAGGCCAGAACCTCGTCGGACTCTGGAAACACCATATATTTT. This codes for CASSKRGQARTSSDSGNTIYF. The chain combines TRBV9 with TRBJ1-3, with TRBD1 identical over 7 bases. V shed 4 bases and J 0 bases; nucleotides not matched to a gene: 22. In germline, CDR1 is SGDLS, CDR2 YYNGEE. The CDR3 loop spans 21 amino acids. The whole variable domain, remainder taken from reference TRBV9 and TRBJ1-3, is DSGVTQTPKHLITATGQRVTLRCSPRSGDLSVYWYQQSLDQGLQFLIQYYNGEERAKGNILERFSAQQFPDLHSELNLSSLELGDSALYFCASSKRGQARTSSDSGNTIYFGEGSWLTVV.

Of note for this clone: Within the sample, other DNA sequences also encode this same CDR3. This rearrangement joins TRBV27 to TRBJ2-7; D may be TRBD2 (5 bases). Germline V lookup: CDR1 MNHEY, CDR2 SMNVEV (reference sequence). Trimming shortened V by 2 bases and J by 3 bases, and 11 bases separated the two germline ends. This CDR3 contains 14 residues. The CDR3 sequence: CASSLRLASYEQYF. The CDR3 DNA reads TGTGCCAGCAGTTTAAGGCTAGCAAGCTACGAGCAGTACTTC.

J is TRBJ2-2 and V is TRBV9; TRBD2 agrees at 8 bases. CDR1 is SGDLS, CDR2 YYNGEE, per germline. J lost 7 bases, V lost 0 bases, and 5 bases had no gene match. The CDR3 is 15 residues long. CDR3: CASSVAGGPGGELFF. CDR3 coding DNA: TGTGCCAGCAGCGTAGCGGGAGGGCCGGGCGGGGAGCTGTTTTTT. Full variable domain (missing parts from reference TRBV9 and TRBJ2-2): DSGVTQTPKHLITATGQRVTLRCSPRSGDLSVYWYQQSLDQGLQFLIQYYNGEERAKGNILERFSAQQFPDLHSELNLSSLELGDSALYFCASSVAGGPGGELFFGEGSRLTVL.

The rearrangement uses TRBV19 and TRBJ1-4, with D hard to call. The V end lost 3 bases, the J end lost 10 bases, and 9 bases lay between the germline ends. The CDR3 runs to 12 residues. Germline values: CDR1 LNHDA, CDR2 SQIVND (reference sequence). CDR3 sequence (DNA): TGTGCCAGTAGTATCAGTCCGGGAAAACTGTTTTTT. Translating it yields CASSISPGKLFF.

The V gene is TRBV4-1, the J gene TRBJ2-1; a weak D match, TRBD1 (5 bases). Germline-derived CDR1 and CDR2 are MGHRA and YSYEKL. V was clipped by 2 bases and J by 5 bases, with 13 bases between them. This CDR3 is built from 15 residues. The CDR3 sequence is CASSQRTRGDNEQFF. CDR3 bases: TGCGCCAGCAGCCAAAGGACAAGAGGTGACAATGAGCAGTTCTTC.

The chain links TRBV2 to TRBJ2-5; D perhaps matches TRBD1 (6 bases). Germline V gene data show CDR1 as SNHLY and CDR2 as FYNNEI. This CDR3 is built from 14 residues. Trimming pared 6 bases from V and 5 bases from J, leaving 16 bases between. CDR3 sequence reads: CASRAGTPGETQYF. As DNA, the CDR3 is TGTGCCAGCAGGGCCGGGACACCGGGTGAGACCCAGTACTTC.

This sequence joins TRBV28 and TRBJ1-1; TRBD1 matches 10 bases. CDR3 length: 15 amino acids. With 5 bases clipped from V and 5 bases from J, the junction kept 8 bases outside the gene matches. Germline assignment: CDR1 MDHEN and CDR2 SYDVKM. The CDR3 region is CASSVLTGGLTEAFF. In nucleotides, the CDR3 is TGTGCCAGCAGTGTACTGACAGGGGGCCTAACTGAAGCTTTCTTT.

This chain joins TRBV29-1 and TRBJ2-7; possibly TRBD2 for D (9 bases). This CDR3 is 15 amino acids long. The V gene lost 7 bases and the J gene lost 6 bases, with 25 bases spanning the gap. Germline CDR1 reads SQVTM; CDR2 reads ANQGSEA. The CDR3: CSAQGGGGRAAEQYF. The CDR3, as DNA: TGCAGCGCACAGGGGGGAGGCGGGAGGGCCGCCGAGCAGTACTTC.

V and J are TRBV28 and TRBJ1-2; 7 bases match TRBD1. CDR3 size: 13 residues. The V segment lost 7 bases and the J segment 4 bases; nucleotides outside the gene matches: 6. The germline V gene encodes CDR1 MDHEN and CDR2 SYDVKM. The CDR3 is CASTRGLGYGYTF. The CDR3 nucleotides are TGTGCCAGCACGAGGGGGCTGGGCTATGGCTACACCTTC.

The gene calls are TRBV28 and TRBJ2-1; TRBD2 matches 9 bases. CDR3 length: 15 residues. V gave up 2 bases and J gave up 8 bases; unmatched junction bases: 7. Looked up from germline, CDR1 is MDHEN and CDR2 is SYDVKM. The CDR3 here is CASSLLAGQSDEQFF. CDR3 nucleotides: TGTGCCAGCAGTTTACTAGCGGGACAGAGCGATGAGCAGTTCTTC.

Only one count was recorded for this clone. The genes are TRBV3-1 (or the pseudogene TRBV3-2) and TRBJ2-7; TRBD1 agrees at 10 bases. Germline CDR1 is LGHDT and CDR2 is YNNKEL (reference sequence). The CDR3 has 15 amino acids. V shed 6 bases and J 6 bases; nucleotides not matched to a gene: 11. As DNA, the CDR3 is TGTGCCAGCAGAGCAGACAGGGGGCGTTTGAGCGAGCAGTACTTC. It codes for CASRADRGRLSEQYF.

The J gene is TRBJ1-5, the V gene TRBV7-2, with a possible D match to TRBD1 (6 bases). Per germline, CDR1 SGHTA and CDR2 FQGNSA. Trimming removed 3 bases at V and 5 bases at J, with 11 bases between. The CDR3 extends over 14 amino acids. The CDR3 nucleotides read TGTGCCAGCAGCTTGCAACAGGGTTATCAGCCCCAGCATTTT. Translation gives CASSLQQGYQPQHF.

This chain joins TRBV15 and TRBJ1-2; 8 bases line up with TRBD1. The J segment lost 6 bases and the V segment lost 4 bases, leaving 4 bases of the junction unmatched. From germline, CDR1 is LNHNV and CDR2 YYDKDF (reference sequence). There are 13 residues in the CDR3. Here the CDR3 DNA reads TGTGCCACCAGCACTGGGACAGGAGATGGCTACACCTTC. It yields the protein CATSTGTGDGYTF.

This rearrangement joins TRBV29-1 to TRBJ2-3; weak D call: TRBD2 (5 bases). CDR1 is SQVTM and CDR2 is ANQGSEA in the germline V gene. There are 15 residues in the CDR3. Trimming stripped 8 bases from V and 1 base from J, with 19 bases between. As DNA, the CDR3 is TGCAGCCTAAGGCTAAGGCTAGCAGGCACAGATACGCAGTATTTT. Amino acid sequence: CSLRLRLAGTDTQYF.

The chain is built from TRBV7-2 and TRBJ1-2; 9 bases align to TRBD1. Germline values: CDR1 SGHTA, CDR2 FQGNSA. CDR3 length equals 13 residues. V shed 6 bases and J 5 bases; nucleotides not matched to a gene: 4. CDR3 nucleotides: TGTGCCAGCAGTTACAGGGGGCCTTATGGCTACACCTTC. Amino acid sequence: CASSYRGPYGYTF.

This rearrangement joins TRBV7-2 to TRBJ1-1; possibly TRBD1 for D (5 bases). The CDR3 is made up of 15 amino acids. V was shortened by 0 bases and J by 0 bases, with 8 bases between the two germline ends. Looked up from germline, CDR1 is SGHTA and CDR2 is FQGNSA. DNA for the CDR3: TGTGCCAGCAGCTTAGCGCAGGGCTTGAACACTGAAGCTTTCTTT. Protein: CASSLAQGLNTEAFF.

J is TRBJ1-1 and V is TRBV3-1 (or the pseudogene TRBV3-2), with 9 nucleotides matching TRBD1. There are 15 residues in the CDR3. The V and J ends lost 4 bases and 5 bases, in that order; junction bases with no gene match: 8. Germline-derived CDR1 and CDR2 are LGHDT and YNNKEL (reference sequence). The CDR3 here is CASSLRQGGYTEAFF. DNA of the CDR3: TGTGCCAGCAGCCTCCGACAGGGGGGATATACTGAAGCTTTCTTT.

This clone was seen only once. The rearrangement joins TRBV2 to TRBJ2-1; 12 positions match TRBD2. The germline gives CDR1 SNHLY, CDR2 FYNNEI. The CDR3 is made up of 15 amino acids. V trimming: 2 bases; J trimming: 10 bases; junction bases outside the gene matches: 6. The CDR3 reads CASSERTSGIGEQFF. CDR3 bases: TGTGCCAGCAGTGAAAGGACTAGCGGGATAGGCGAGCAGTTCTTC.

The chain has TRBV19 and TRBJ2-3, with a possible D match to TRBD1 (5 bases). V was pared by 1 base and J by 0 bases, with 8 bases between. CDR1 is LNHDA and CDR2 is SQIVND in the germline V gene (reference sequence). The length of the CDR3 is 15 residues. The CDR3 sequence is CASSIGGPSTDTQYF. CDR3 bases: TGTGCCAGTAGTATAGGGGGCCCTAGCACAGATACGCAGTATTTT.

V is TRBV19 and J is TRBJ1-5, with a weak D call TRBD1 (5 bases). The CDR3 runs to 13 residues. Trimming cost V 3 bases and J 7 bases, with 10 bases left between them. The V gene's germline CDR1 is LNHDA and CDR2 SQIVND (reference sequence). Written as DNA, the CDR3 is TGTGCCAGTAGTATTGGCAGGGTCCAGCCCCAGCATTTT. Amino acid sequence: CASSIGRVQPQHF.